This TCR beta chain was recorded in a study of blood T cell repertoires in COVID-19. This CDR3 has 13 residues. V was clipped by 2 bases and J by 7 bases, with 10 bases between them. The germline V gene has CDR1 LGHDT and CDR2 YNNKEL (reference sequence). TCRdb keeps only in-frame clones here, not all; method: immunoSEQ multiplex PCR. This table holds approximately 120,000 clones, roughly 90% found once. V and J are TRBV3-1 (or the pseudogene TRBV3-2) and TRBJ2-3; D gene ambiguous. This sequence originates from a middle-aged man with acute or convalescent COVID-19. The material sequenced was peripheral blood. CDR3 in DNA: TGTGCCAGCAGCCAACCCGACTGGAATACGCAGTATTTT. The encoded protein is CASSQPDWNTQYF.